This entry concerns a single TCR beta chain. The antigen it binds to is not known. Qualities for individual bases were not recorded, and no much larger clone is one base off. The goal of deep resolution MiSeq sequencing was a depth between 1 in 1 million and 1 in 200,000 T cells, and coverage averaged 10x per clonotype. TCR beta libraries were generated with the immunoSEQ hsTCRB Kit. As for the original processing: The data were analyzed with ImmunoSEQ Analyzer and ImmunoSEQ Data Assistant, and V, D and J gene assignments followed IMGT definitions. Clonality, with values ranging from 0 to 1, was calculated as one minus the normalized Shannon entropy of productive rearrangement frequencies. Public clonotype analysis was restricted to overrepresented clonotypes comprising at least 0.05% of each patient's repertoire. Repertoires from more than ten age-matched healthy donors in immuneACCESS were used as clonality controls. Imported from immuneACCESS, the table was reduced by TCRdb to in-frame sequences with V and J called. These copies leave out some clones; in studies compared against another copy, an unresolved V gene accounts for under half, and the cause of the remainder is not known. That table gives V, J and clone size, and the DNA gave D and trimming. A total of roughly 200,000 clones appear in this sample, 55% to 85% of them only once. The ten largest clones capture 13% of the sample.

This sample is part of a study of cytotoxic CD8 clonotypes in ibrutinib-treated CLL (dated by TCRdb to the early 2020s). The study in broad terms: The cohort was composed of about a dozen relapsed/refractory and roughly 14 treatment-naive patients; IGHV unmutated status was identified in 17 patients. Partial responses were observed in approximately 24 patients and complete responses in 2; after a median follow-up of around 64 months, remission was maintained in 15 or so patients and progression was observed in approximately 12. The response samples were drawn at a median of roughly twelve months into treatment, with a range of about 6 to 36 months. An average of 255,043 productive templates and 94,082 productive rearrangements was obtained per sample. Longitudinal samples were obtainable from about 30% of the roughly 86 participants in the trial. Cryopreserved peripheral blood mononuclear cells were obtained before treatment, at response, and at either sustained remission or disease progression. Every sample from remission and from progressive disease was obtained while the patients were still on ibrutinib.

Here is what the overall study found, with its caveats: Public clonotypes were rare and either shrank or stayed stable during treatment, and the rise in clonality at ibrutinib response reflected expansion of private clonotypes. Sustained-remission and progressing patients did not have matched sampling times, and lymph node repertoires were not examined. Baseline clonality exceeded that of age-matched healthy donors and correlated strongly with circulating CD8+ T-cell counts. An increase in clonality was observed at ibrutinib response, with clonality remaining stable during sustained remission and falling back toward baseline at progression.

The CDR3 runs 17 residues from the cysteine to the phenylalanine. The CDR3 DNA has 51 bases and is translated from base 1. Germline trimming: 0 bases from V, 6 bases from J; junction bases outside gene matches: 13. Looking up the germline V gene yields CDR1 LGHNA and CDR2 YSLEER. The time point label here, explained by the study, means: roughly 2 years on ibrutinib. For TCR beta library preparation, 2 to 2.5 micrograms of genomic DNA were isolated from cryopreserved PBMCs. Longitudinal blood samples from CLL patients on ibrutinib monotherapy underwent high-throughput TCR beta sequencing. Patients were enrolled in a phase 2 open-label single-center ibrutinib monotherapy trial.

The material was PBMCs, obtained after 24 months of ibrutinib treatment. This sequence was found in a human donor with chronic lymphocytic leukemia. The rearranged chain carries TRBV4-3 and TRBJ1-1; TRBD1 matches 7 bases in the middle. The base sequence is TGCGCCAGCAGCCAAGATCATGTCGGTACAGGGGCGCCTGAAGCTTTCTTT. This translates into CASSQDHVGTGAPEAFF.